This TCR beta chain originates from a study of blood T cells in healthy people across ages. Study-wide points: Donors of long life had a larger count of naive CD4+ cells and greater diversity than aged donors.

With a J-beta primer mix and a sample-barcoded 5' primer, a second PCR ran about 7 to 12 cycles. Each TCR beta cDNA got a 12-nucleotide random molecular identifier. One entry per CDR3 protein results from TCRdb running MiXCR on the 5' RACE reads. The sample holds roughly 930,000 distinct CDR3 sequences, around 48% seen once. This clonotype came up once. Its antigen is still unknown. CDR1 is DFQATT, CDR2 SNEGSKA, per germline (reference sequence). With 3 bases clipped from V and 3 bases from J, the junction kept 11 bases outside the gene matches. The CDR3 is 16 amino acids. The rearrangement uses TRBV20-1 and TRBJ1-5, with 7 nucleotides matching TRBD1. This clonotype originated in a man in his thirties or forties in good health. Sequencing was done on a sample of blood. This chain's CDR3 is CSASRDSGGLNQPQHF. The DNA for the CDR3 is TGCAGTGCTAGCCGGGACAGCGGAGGCCTCAATCAGCCCCAGCATTTT.